Following are 13 T cell receptor beta chains from one sample sequenced in a study of T cells in Graves' hyperthyroidism and ophthalmopathy. RNA transcripts were the template for amplifying TCR beta CDR3 regions. An initial round of RT-PCR targeting the TCR CDR3 relied on the HTBI primer set. TCRdb re-derived calls from the multiplex PCR reads in MiXCR, one entry per CDR3 protein. The sample comprises more than 300,000 distinct CDR3 sequences, roughly 15% of which are singletons, and about 19% rests with the top ten. Sequenced: blood. Receptors were obtained from a woman younger than 45 with Graves' ophthalmopathy.

The gene calls are TRBV19 and TRBJ2-7; TRBD2 matches 9 bases. CDR3 length: 16 amino acids. Germline values: CDR1 LNHDA, CDR2 SQIVND (reference sequence). J was trimmed by 2 bases and V by 6 bases; bases with no gene match: 11. CDR3 residues: CASRISGGEAAYEQYF. In nucleotides, the CDR3 is TGTGCCAGTAGGATTAGCGGGGGAGAGGCGGCCTACGAGCAGTACTTC.

This clonotype was seen repeatedly, ten times or more. This chain uses TRBV11-2 with TRBJ2-2; D gene unclear. Germline-derived CDR1 and CDR2 are SGHAT and FQNNGV. The CDR3 loop spans 12 amino acids. The germline V and J ends were trimmed by 2 bases and 9 bases, with 7 bases remaining between them. This CDR3 is CASSLTPRELFF. Written as DNA, the CDR3 is TGTGCCAGCAGCTTAACCCCGAGGGAGCTGTTTTTT.

This clonotype was counted ten times or more. The rearrangement joins TRBV12-3 or TRBV12-4 to TRBJ2-7, with 7 bases matching TRBD1. The CDR3 length is 15 residues. The V segment lost 6 bases and the J segment 0 bases; nucleotides outside the gene matches: 8. CDR3 region: CASSPTGFLSYEQYF. The CDR3 nucleotides read TGTGCCAGCAGCCCGACAGGGTTCCTCTCCTACGAGCAGTACTTC.

At least ten counts were recorded for this clonotype. This sequence joins TRBV15 and TRBJ2-2; 8 nucleotides align to TRBD2. The germline CDR1 and CDR2 sequences are LNHNV and YYDKDF (reference sequence). V was pared by 0 bases and J by 2 bases, with 5 bases of the junction left unmatched. This CDR3 has 17 amino acids. CDR3 DNA: TGTGCCACCAGCAGAGATCAGCGGGGGATCAACACCGGGGAGCTGTTTTTT. Protein sequence: CATSRDQRGINTGELFF.

There are many counts of this clonotype. The chain uses TRBV12-5 and TRBJ2-1; 9 nucleotides match TRBD1. Germline lookup yields CDR1 LGHNT and CDR2 FRNRAP. The CDR3 length is 17 residues. V dropped 1 base and J dropped 7; count of bases not matched to a gene: 11. CDR3 sequence (DNA): TGTGCTAGTGGTTTGGCACTTCAACAGGGGGCCGCTAATGAGCAGTTCTTC. It specifies CASGLALQQGAANEQFF.

This clonotype has a count of ten or more. This CDR3 is CASSFRDRVIQETQYF. The CDR3, as DNA: TGTGCCAGCAGTTTCCGGGACAGGGTCATCCAAGAGACCCAGTACTTC. The rearrangement joins TRBV6-1 to TRBJ2-5, with 9 bases fitting TRBD1. The CDR3 is 16 residues long. Germline V CDR1 and CDR2: MNHNS, SASEGT. V lost 5 bases to trimming and J lost 1 base; unmatched junction nucleotides: 8.

This clonotype was observed many times. The chain couples TRBV2 to TRBJ1-1; no firm D call. Trimming pared 3 bases from V and 0 bases from J, leaving 11 bases between. The CDR3 spans 15 residues. Germline-derived CDR1 and CDR2 are SNHLY and FYNNEI. The CDR3 reads CASSEEGLMNTEAFF. For the CDR3, the DNA is TGTGCCAGCAGTGAGGAGGGCCTAATGAACACTGAAGCTTTCTTT.

This clonotype was observed at least ten times. The chain couples TRBV7-3 to TRBJ2-1; no firm D call. The CDR3 has 16 residues. Germline lookup yields CDR1 SGHTA and CDR2 FQGTGA. The V gene lost 2 bases and the J gene lost 0 bases, with 11 bases spanning the gap. The CDR3 loop is CASSLGATGSYNEQFF. The DNA for the CDR3 is TGTGCCAGCAGCTTAGGTGCGACTGGCTCCTACAATGAGCAGTTCTTC.

The chain recombines TRBV9 with TRBJ1-3; no clear D gene. Trimming stripped 7 bases from V and 2 bases from J, with 7 bases between. The CDR3 totals 12 residues. Germline CDR1 SGDLS, CDR2 YYNGEE. The CDR3 sequence is CASGEAGNTIYF. The CDR3 bases are TGTGCCAGCGGAGAAGCTGGAAACACCATATATTTT.

This clonotype was detected many times. This chain links TRBV20-1 with TRBJ2-3; D gene ambiguous. The CDR3 is 14 residues long. Looked up from germline, CDR1 is DFQATT and CDR2 is SNEGSKA (reference sequence). Trimming removed 3 bases at V and 3 bases at J, with 13 bases between. CDR3 protein: CSASPGYSTDTQYF. The CDR3, as DNA: TGCAGTGCTAGTCCCGGGTATAGTACAGATACGCAGTATTTT.

The V call is TRBV2, the J call TRBJ2-3; D uncertain. V lost 4 bases and J 2 bases, leaving 19 bases between the germline ends. The CDR3 totals 17 residues. In germline, CDR1 is SNHLY, CDR2 FYNNEI. The CDR3 coding sequence is TGTGCCAGCAGTGCAGGCGGCGAACACATTAACACAGATACGCAGTATTTT. Translation: CASSAGGEHINTDTQYF. Full variable domain (rest looked up from reference TRBV2 and TRBJ2-3): EPEVTQTPSHQVTQMGQEVILRCVPISNHLYFYWYRQILGQKVEFLVSFYNNEISEKSEIFDDQFSVERPDGSNFTLKIRSTKLEDSAMYFCASSAGGEHINTDTQYFGPGTRLTVL.

Many counts were recorded for this clonotype. The CDR3 DNA reads as TGCAGTGCTAGCCGGGACTATGAGCAGTTCTTC. This sequence encodes CSASRDYEQFF. The chain has TRBV20-1 and TRBJ2-1; TRBD2 is a possible D gene (6 bases). CDR1 DFQATT and CDR2 SNEGSKA come from the germline V gene (reference sequence). The ends were cut back, 3 bases at V and 8 bases at J, with 8 bases in the middle. The CDR3 spans 11 residues.

This clonotype occurred many times. The V call is TRBV11-2, the J call TRBJ2-1; 8 nucleotides line up with TRBD2. This CDR3 has 14 amino acids. The ends lost 6 bases at V and 8 bases at J; junction bases unmatched: 9. Germline CDR1 reads SGHAT; CDR2 reads FQNNGV. CDR3 bases: TGTGCCAGCAGTTGGACTAGCCGGGGCGATGAGCAGTTCTTC. Its protein is CASSWTSRGDEQFF.